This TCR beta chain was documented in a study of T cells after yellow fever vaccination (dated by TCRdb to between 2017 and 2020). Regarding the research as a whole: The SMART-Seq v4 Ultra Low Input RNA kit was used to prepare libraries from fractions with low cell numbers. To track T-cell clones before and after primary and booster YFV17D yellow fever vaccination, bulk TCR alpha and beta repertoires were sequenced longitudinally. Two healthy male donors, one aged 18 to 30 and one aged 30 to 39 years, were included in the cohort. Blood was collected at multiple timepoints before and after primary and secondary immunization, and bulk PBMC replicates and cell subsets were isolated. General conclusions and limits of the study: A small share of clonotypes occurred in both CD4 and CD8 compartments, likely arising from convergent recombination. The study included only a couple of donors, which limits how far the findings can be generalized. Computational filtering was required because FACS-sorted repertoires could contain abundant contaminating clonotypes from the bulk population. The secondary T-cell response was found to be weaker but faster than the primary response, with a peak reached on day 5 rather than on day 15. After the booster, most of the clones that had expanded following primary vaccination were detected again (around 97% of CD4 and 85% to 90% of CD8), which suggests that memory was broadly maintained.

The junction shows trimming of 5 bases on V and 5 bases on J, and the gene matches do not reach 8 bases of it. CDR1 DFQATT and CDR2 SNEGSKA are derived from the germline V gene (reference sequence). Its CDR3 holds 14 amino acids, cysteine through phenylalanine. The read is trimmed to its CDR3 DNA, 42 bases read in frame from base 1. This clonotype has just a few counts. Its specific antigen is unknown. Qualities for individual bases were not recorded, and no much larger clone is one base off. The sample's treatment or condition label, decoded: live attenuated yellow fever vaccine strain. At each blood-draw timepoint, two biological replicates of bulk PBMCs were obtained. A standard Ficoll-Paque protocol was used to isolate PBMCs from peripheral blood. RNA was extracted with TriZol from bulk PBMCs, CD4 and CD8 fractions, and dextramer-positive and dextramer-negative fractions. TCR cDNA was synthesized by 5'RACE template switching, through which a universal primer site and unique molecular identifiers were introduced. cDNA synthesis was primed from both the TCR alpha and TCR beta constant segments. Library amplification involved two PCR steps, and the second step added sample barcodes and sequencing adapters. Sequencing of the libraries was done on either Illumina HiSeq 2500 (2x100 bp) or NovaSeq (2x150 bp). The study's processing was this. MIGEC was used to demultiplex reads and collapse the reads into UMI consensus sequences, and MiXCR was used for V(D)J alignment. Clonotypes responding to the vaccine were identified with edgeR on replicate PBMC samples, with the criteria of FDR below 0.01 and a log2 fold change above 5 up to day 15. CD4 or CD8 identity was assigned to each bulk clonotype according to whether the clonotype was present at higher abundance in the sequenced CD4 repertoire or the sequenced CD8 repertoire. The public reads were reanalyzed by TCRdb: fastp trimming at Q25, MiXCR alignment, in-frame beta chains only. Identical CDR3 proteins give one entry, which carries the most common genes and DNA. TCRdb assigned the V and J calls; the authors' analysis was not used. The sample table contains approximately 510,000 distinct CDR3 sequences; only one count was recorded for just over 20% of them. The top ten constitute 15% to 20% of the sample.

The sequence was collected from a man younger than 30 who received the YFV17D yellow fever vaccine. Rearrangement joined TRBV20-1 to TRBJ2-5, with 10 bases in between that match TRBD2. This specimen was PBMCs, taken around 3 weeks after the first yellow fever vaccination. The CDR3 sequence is CSAPSGGALETQYF. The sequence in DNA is TGCAGTGCTCCCAGCGGGGGGGCCCTGGAGACCCAGTACTTC.